This T cell receptor (beta chain) was obtained from a study of human T cells and chemical hapten exposure. Across the whole study: A mostly female patient group had alopecia areata, totalis or universalis.

Each cDNA molecule in the library carried unique molecular identifiers. TCRdb fed the RACE reads into MiXCR, producing one record per CDR3 protein. The sample contains 85,000 to 100,000 distinct CDR3 sequences, around 25% of which appear only once. This clonotype was seen only a few times. Its antigen is as yet unknown. Indicated time point: patch test 3, about 24 weeks after DPC sensitization. As to treatment: therapeutic diphenylcyclopropenone sensitization with weekly scalp DPC. Study observations and caveats: Significantly more large CDR3 similarity clusters arose among expanded TCRs than among controls.

CDR3 length equals 13 residues. V was clipped by 4 bases and J by 5 bases, with 11 bases between them. Germline V gene sequence: CDR1 SGHDT, CDR2 YYEEEE. This chain uses TRBV5-6 with TRBJ2-3, with D uncertain. The sequenced sample was whole blood, obtained in connection with sensitization to the hapten diphenylcyclopropenone (DPC). The clonotype comes from a man aged 40-50 years with alopecia areata. Some clones in this sample may be carry-over from other donors' samples. Written as DNA, the CDR3 is TGTGCCAGCAGCGGAGCTAGTAGAGATACGCAGTATTTT. It translates to CASSGASRDTQYF.